The 32 T cell receptor beta chains given below trace back to one sample, sequenced in a study of neoadjuvant anti-PD-1 for oral cavity cancer. Generated by immunoSEQ multiplex PCR, the TCRdb table keeps only in-frame clones and is missing some. The repertoire holds roughly 13,000 clones, with over 65% as singletons. Indicated time point: after neoadjuvant nivolumab, at surgical resection. This specimen was PBMCs, taken after nivolumab (anti-PD-1) treatment. These receptors came from a person aged 35-79 years with oral cavity squamous cell carcinoma.

This clone came up a few times. The chain couples TRBV9 to TRBJ2-1; no clear D. The CDR3 length is 12 residues. Looked up from germline, CDR1 is SGDLS and CDR2 is YYNGEE. Trimming shortened V by 4 bases and J by 5 bases, and 7 bases separated the two germline ends. The CDR3 loop is CASSPTNNEQFF. As DNA, the CDR3 is TGTGCCAGCAGCCCCACGAACAATGAGCAGTTCTTC.

This sequence joins TRBV5-4 and TRBJ1-3; TRBD1 agrees at 8 bases. The CDR3 sequence is 13 residues long. The germline CDR1 and CDR2 sequences are SGHNT and YYREEE (reference sequence). The ends lost 4 bases at V and 8 bases at J; junction bases unmatched: 5. The CDR3 reads CASSLDRVDTIYF. CDR3 in DNA: TGTGCCAGCAGCCTGGACAGGGTAGACACCATATATTTT.

This clone was seen a single time. This chain joins TRBV9 and TRBJ1-1; D is undetermined. Germline CDR1 and CDR2: SGDLS and YYNGEE. V was cut by 0 bases and J by 1 base, with 10 bases left in between. This CDR3 comprises 15 residues. This CDR3 reads CASSVVGLSNTEAFF. Written as DNA, the CDR3 is TGTGCCAGCAGCGTAGTCGGGTTATCGAACACTGAAGCTTTCTTT. Complete variable domain (other parts from reference TRBV9 and TRBJ1-1): DSGVTQTPKHLITATGQRVTLRCSPRSGDLSVYWYQQSLDQGLQFLIQYYNGEERAKGNILERFSAQQFPDLHSELNLSSLELGDSALYFCASSVVGLSNTEAFFGQGTRLTVV.

The chain joins TRBV7-8 to TRBJ2-1, with 8 positions matching TRBD2. The V gene end was trimmed by 5 bases and the J gene end by 4 bases; junction bases not matched to a gene: 13. The CDR3 contains 17 residues. Germline lookup yields CDR1 SGHVS and CDR2 FQNEAQ. CDR3 sequence reads: CASSEWGVAGLYNEQFF. Here the CDR3 DNA reads TGTGCCAGCAGCGAATGGGGGGTAGCGGGACTGTACAATGAGCAGTTCTTC.

The gene calls are TRBV5-1 and TRBJ2-3, with D maybe TRBD1 (5 bases). Germline V gene sequence: CDR1 SGHRS, CDR2 YFSETQ. The CDR3 has 13 residues. Between the trimmed V and J ends, which lost 0 bases and 4 bases, there was a span of 6 bases. Here the CDR3 reads CASSLGGADTQYF. CDR3 bases: TGCGCCAGCAGCTTGGGGGGCGCAGATACGCAGTATTTT.

This chain connects TRBV7-8 to TRBJ1-5; D might be TRBD1 (6 bases). The CDR3 is made up of 16 amino acids. Looked up from germline, CDR1 is SGHVS and CDR2 is FQNEAQ. The V end was cut by 3 bases, the J end by 3 bases, with 15 bases between. CDR3 DNA sequence: TGTGCCAGCAGCTTGATCGGGGGCGCGGTCAATCAGCCCCAGCATTTT. It codes for CASSLIGGAVNQPQHF. Supplemented by reference TRBV7-8 and TRBJ1-5, the full variable domain reads GAGVSQSPRYKVAKRGQDVALRCDPISGHVSLFWYQQALGQGPEFLTYFQNEAQLDKSGLPSDRFFAERPEGSVSTLKIQRTQQEDSAVYLCASSLIGGAVNQPQHFGDGTRLSIL.

The chain couples TRBV4-1 to TRBJ2-7; 13 nucleotides align to TRBD2. Germline CDR1 reads MGHRA; CDR2 reads YSYEKL. The CDR3 sequence is 16 residues long. V trimming: 5 bases; J trimming: 5 bases; junction bases outside the gene matches: 9. CDR3 coding DNA: TGCGCCAGCAGCTCCCGAACTAGCGGGAGGGCCCACGAGCAGTACTTC. This sequence encodes CASSSRTSGRAHEQYF.

The table lists this clone with a few counts. The J gene is TRBJ2-1, the V gene TRBV15; D unclear. The CDR3 is 13 amino acids. Germline loops: CDR1 LNHNV, CDR2 YYDKDF (reference sequence). V shed 6 bases and J shed 2 bases, with 8 bases lying between them. This CDR3 is CATRVSTYNEQFF. As DNA, the CDR3 is TGTGCCACCAGAGTTAGCACCTACAATGAGCAGTTCTTC.

This chain joins TRBV27 and TRBJ2-7; 8 nucleotides agree with TRBD1. Trimming at V came to 3 bases and at J to 5 bases, leaving 9 bases not matched to a gene. This CDR3 spans 15 amino acids. Germline loops: CDR1 MNHEY, CDR2 SMNVEV (reference sequence). CDR3 nucleotide sequence: TGTGCCAGCAGTTTTGGAGTAGGACAGGGAAACGAGCAGTACTTC. As protein: CASSFGVGQGNEQYF.

The V and J genes are TRBV21-1 and TRBJ2-4; TRBD1, the table's D call, was not compared with the DNA. TRBV21-1 is described as a pseudogene. This CDR3 is 17 amino acids long. In nucleotides, the CDR3 is TGTGCCAGCAGCAAAACAGGGGAGTTTGGGGCCAAAAACATTCAGTACTTC. It encodes CASSKTGEFGAKNIQYF.

The chain links TRBV9 to TRBJ1-4; D gene ambiguous. This CDR3 region has 14 residues. Germline V gene lookup returns CDR1 SGDLS and CDR2 YYNGEE. Trimming removed 4 bases at V and 6 bases at J, with 13 bases between. The DNA of the CDR3 is TGTGCCAGCAGCCTCCAAATCCGCGATGAAAAACTGTTTTTT. Its protein product is CASSLQIRDEKLFF.

This chain connects TRBV9 to TRBJ2-1, with 7 bases lining up with TRBD2. Losses at the gene ends were 0 bases for V and 6 bases for J; bases not matched to a gene: 9. This CDR3 spans 16 amino acids. CDR1 and CDR2 (germline): SGDLS, YYNGEE. The CDR3 DNA follows: TGTGCCAGCAGCGTAGCTGGAAGCGGGGAGGCCAATGAGCAGTTCTTC. Protein product: CASSVAGSGEANEQFF. Full variable domain (rest looked up from reference TRBV9 and TRBJ2-1): DSGVTQTPKHLITATGQRVTLRCSPRSGDLSVYWYQQSLDQGLQFLIQYYNGEERAKGNILERFSAQQFPDLHSELNLSSLELGDSALYFCASSVAGSGEANEQFFGPGTRLTVL.

V and J are TRBV6-1 and TRBJ1-6, with TRBD1 matching over 8 bases. The CDR3 is 17 residues long. Germline V CDR1 and CDR2: MNHNS, SASEGT. V shed 4 bases, J shed 1 base, and the junction held 6 bases outside the gene matches. The CDR3 loop is CASSGGQGQSYNSPLHF. CDR3 in DNA: TGTGCCAGCAGTGGTGGACAGGGACAATCCTATAATTCACCCCTCCACTTT.

The genes are TRBV5-4 and TRBJ2-3; 13 positions agree with TRBD2. V shed 1 base and J 4 bases; nucleotides not matched to a gene: 3. Germline lookup yields CDR1 SGHNT and CDR2 YYREEE (reference sequence). The CDR3 totals 16 residues. The CDR3 protein is CASSLPTSGGADTQYF. The CDR3 bases are TGTGCCAGCAGCTTGCCCACTAGCGGGGGGGCAGATACGCAGTATTTT.

This clone has more than one count but fewer than ten. Here the CDR3 reads CASSFRERTEAFF. In DNA form, the CDR3 reads TGTGCCAGCAGCTTCAGGGAGCGAACTGAAGCTTTCTTT. The J gene is TRBJ1-1, the V gene TRBV7-3; maybe TRBD1 (5 bases). V lost 3 bases and J 5 bases, leaving 10 bases between the germline ends. This CDR3 region has 13 residues. The germline V gene encodes CDR1 SGHTA and CDR2 FQGTGA.

This clone was observed a few times. The CDR3 here is CASSFGSTYGYTF. The CDR3 DNA sequence: TGTGCCAGCAGTTTCGGGTCGACCTATGGCTACACCTTC. This chain links TRBV27 with TRBJ1-2, with D unresolved. The germline V gene encodes CDR1 MNHEY and CDR2 SMNVEV (reference sequence). The ends were cut back, 3 bases at V and 4 bases at J, with 9 bases in the middle. The CDR3 contains 13 residues.

The chain links TRBV5-1 to TRBJ2-7; D gene uncertain. The V end was cut by 0 bases, the J end by 2 bases, with 12 bases between. The CDR3 totals 15 residues. Germline CDR1 SGHRS, CDR2 YFSETQ. For the CDR3, the DNA is TGCGCCAGCAGCTTGGCCCCAGCTACAACCTACGAGCAGTACTTC. It codes for CASSLAPATTYEQYF.

The rearrangement links TRBV5-1 to TRBJ2-7, with D perhaps matching TRBD2 (6 bases). The ends were cut back, 4 bases at V and 3 bases at J, with 23 bases in the middle. Germline lookup yields CDR1 SGHRS and CDR2 YFSETQ. The CDR3 has 17 residues. This CDR3 reads CASSLGGRGTANYEQYF. CDR3 in DNA: TGCGCCAGCAGCCTCGGGGGAAGGGGAACGGCGAACTACGAGCAGTACTTC.

This clone appeared once. This chain uses TRBV9 with TRBJ1-1; maybe TRBD1 (5 bases). The CDR3 is 13 amino acids. V was pared by 0 bases and J by 5 bases, with 8 bases between. Germline V lookup: CDR1 SGDLS, CDR2 YYNGEE. The CDR3 region is CASSVDGGTEAFF. The CDR3 nucleotides read TGTGCCAGCAGCGTAGATGGGGGGACTGAAGCTTTCTTT.

V and J are TRBV7-3 and TRBJ2-3; D perhaps matches TRBD2 (5 bases). Germline V gene lookup returns CDR1 SGHTA and CDR2 FQGTGA. Trimming cost V 5 bases and J 6 bases, with 9 bases left between them. CDR3 size: 12 residues. CDR3 sequence reads: CASSRGLDTQYF. CDR3 sequence (DNA): TGTGCCAGCAGCCGCGGACTGGATACGCAGTATTTT.

J is TRBJ1-2 and V is TRBV6-5; D call uncertain. CDR3 length: 14 residues. V was cut by 6 bases and J by 4 bases, with 15 bases left in between. The germline CDR1 and CDR2 sequences are MNHEY and SVGAGI. The CDR3 sequence is CASRPAVLGYGYTF. Written as DNA, the CDR3 is TGTGCCAGCAGGCCCGCGGTTTTAGGCTATGGCTACACCTTC.

J is TRBJ1-1 and V is TRBV19; D not resolved. V was shortened by 7 bases and J by 5 bases, with 14 bases between the two germline ends. The CDR3 consists of 13 residues. In germline, CDR1 is LNHDA, CDR2 SQIVND (reference sequence). CDR3 region: CASTIRGRTEAFF. CDR3 sequence (DNA): TGTGCCAGTACTATCCGGGGTAGGACTGAAGCTTTCTTT.

V is TRBV5-4 and J is TRBJ1-5; 8 positions match TRBD1. Germline assignment: CDR1 SGHNT and CDR2 YYREEE (reference sequence). V lost 1 base and J lost 7; bases outside the gene matches: 7. The CDR3 has 15 amino acids. CDR3 in DNA: TGTGCCAGCAGCTTGTGGGGGACAGGAAGCCAGCCCCAGCATTTT. This codes for CASSLWGTGSQPQHF.

The rearrangement uses TRBV25-1 and TRBJ1-1; D is possibly TRBD1 (5 bases). The CDR3 is 13 residues long. The ends were cut back, 5 bases at V and 3 bases at J, with 10 bases in the middle. Germline lookup yields CDR1 MGHDK and CDR2 SYGVNS. The CDR3 loop is CASSRGGDTEAFF. CDR3 DNA: TGTGCCAGCAGTCGGGGGGGTGACACTGAAGCTTTCTTT.

The rearrangement joins TRBV7-9 to TRBJ1-3; 7 bases match TRBD1. Germline V gene sequence: CDR1 SEHNR, CDR2 FQNEAQ (reference sequence). The CDR3 runs 17 residues. The V gene end was trimmed by 1 base and the J gene end by 0 bases; junction bases not matched to a gene: 6. The CDR3 loop reads CASSLGYDRVSGNTIYF. The DNA for the CDR3 is TGTGCCAGCAGCTTAGGTTACGACAGGGTCTCTGGAAACACCATATATTTT.

This clone was counted only a few times. V is TRBV7-9 and J is TRBJ2-1, with a possible D match to TRBD1 (5 bases). The V end was cut by 5 bases, the J end by 6 bases, with 8 bases between. Looked up from germline, CDR1 is SEHNR and CDR2 is FQNEAQ (reference sequence). There are 12 residues in the CDR3. CDR3 in amino acids: CASSTDSNEQFF. The CDR3 nucleotides read TGTGCCAGCAGCACTGACAGCAATGAGCAGTTCTTC.

The chain is built from TRBV7-3 and TRBJ2-2, with 12 bases fitting TRBD2. The V and J ends lost 5 bases and 4 bases, in that order; junction bases with no gene match: 5. The CDR3 has 16 amino acids. Germline CDR1 SGHTA, CDR2 FQGTGA. The CDR3 loop is CASSRQGLAGTGELFF. The CDR3 DNA sequence: TGTGCCAGCAGCCGTCAGGGACTAGCGGGCACCGGGGAGCTGTTTTTT.

J is TRBJ1-2 and V is TRBV6-5; the D is unclear. CDR3 length: 15 amino acids. V gave up 6 bases and J gave up 1 base, with 15 bases separating them. Germline CDR1 is MNHEY and CDR2 is SVGAGI. The CDR3 region is CASSPAGRNNYGYTF. As DNA, the CDR3 is TGTGCCAGCAGCCCCGCGGGAAGAAATAACTATGGCTACACCTTC.

The chain uses TRBV7-2 and TRBJ2-1; 7 nucleotides line up with TRBD2. The V gene end was trimmed by 5 bases and the J gene end by 0 bases; junction bases not matched to a gene: 7. The CDR3 loop spans 16 amino acids. Germline V gene lookup returns CDR1 SGHTA and CDR2 FQGNSA. The CDR3 region is CASSRSSGSSYNEQFF. The DNA of the CDR3 is TGTGCCAGCAGCCGATCTAGCGGTAGCTCCTACAATGAGCAGTTCTTC.

The chain uses TRBV11-2 and TRBJ2-7, with 8 bases fitting TRBD2. The CDR3 has 16 amino acids. CDR1 and CDR2 from the germline V gene are SGHAT and FQNNGV. V was pared by 6 bases and J by 5 bases, with 15 bases of the junction left unmatched. The CDR3 region has the DNA TGTGCCAGCAGTTCTTTCCGGGGGGGGATAATCCACGAGCAGTACTTC. It is translated as CASSSFRGGIIHEQYF. Drawing the rest from reference TRBV11-2 and TRBJ2-7, the complete variable domain is EAGVAQSPRYKIIEKRQSVAFWCNPISGHATLYWYQQILGQGPKLLIQFQNNGVVDDSQLPKDRFSAERLKGVDSTLKIQPAKLEDSAVYLCASSSFRGGIIHEQYFGPGTRLTVT.

This clone was counted a few times. The V and J genes are TRBV18 and TRBJ1-2; TRBD1 is a possible D gene (5 bases). Trimming removed 3 bases from V and 3 bases from J, with 8 bases in between. The CDR3 consists of 13 residues. Germline V CDR1 and CDR2: KGHSH, LQKENI. For the CDR3, the DNA is TGTGCCAGCTCACCGGGGACGGACTATGGCTACACCTTC. Translation gives CASSPGTDYGYTF. Looking up the rest from reference TRBV18 and TRBJ1-2 gives the full variable domain: NAGVMQNPRHLVRRRGQEARLRCSPMKGHSHVYWYRQLPEEGLKFMVYLQKENIIDESGMPKERFSAEFPKEGPSILRIQQVVRGDSAAYFCASSPGTDYGYTFGSGTRLTVV.

The genes are TRBV7-2 and TRBJ2-5; 7 nucleotides agree with TRBD2. Trimming at V came to 7 bases and at J to 4 bases, leaving 6 bases not matched to a gene. CDR1 SGHTA and CDR2 FQGNSA come from the germline V gene. The CDR3 runs 13 residues. The CDR3 is CASTRTRGETQYF. The CDR3 DNA reads as TGTGCCAGCACCCGGACTAGGGGAGAGACCCAGTACTTC.